A selection of T cell receptor beta chains follows, all from one sample in a study of T-cell memory formation after mild COVID-19. TCRdb re-derived calls from the 5' RACE reads in MiXCR, one entry per CDR3 protein. The sample includes roughly 480,000 distinct CDR3 sequences, 25% of them seen just once. Sequenced material: PBMCs or a T cell subset sorted from them (not recorded which). The receptors stem from an adult woman who had mild COVID-19 (a few samples of this study predate the infection). Cell type and time point are not known. The CDR3 runs from the conserved cysteine through the conserved F or W. Fields, in order: clone size, D gene, V gene, J gene, CDR3 protein, CDR3 DNA. The D gene is left open where the match is weak. Size is omitted from some rows. Given values are once, few, many or a class for expanded clones.

once	TRBD2	TRBV13	TRBJ2-6	CASSSGGAAGANVLTF	TGTGCCAGTAGTAGCGGGGGGGCCGCCGGGGCCAACGTCCTGACTTTC
-	-	TRBV7-8	TRBJ2-2	CASSLVQGGDTGELFF	TGTGCCAGCAGCTTAGTCCAGGGTGGTGACACCGGGGAGCTGTTTTTT
few	-	TRBV2	TRBJ2-7	CAGLGGQYF	TGTGCCGGCCTAGGAGGGCAGTACTTC
-	TRBD2	TRBV3-1	TRBJ2-1	CASSPRTSGNYNEQFF	TGTGCCAGCAGCCCGAGGACTAGCGGAAACTACAATGAGCAGTTCTTC
few	-	TRBV7-6	TRBJ2-2	CASSLVFVGGELFF	TGTGCCAGCAGCCTGGTATTTGTCGGCGGGGAGCTGTTTTTT
-	TRBD1	TRBV25-1	TRBJ1-2	CASSDWRQGSPNYGYTF	TGTGCCAGCAGTGATTGGCGACAGGGGAGCCCTAACTATGGCTACACCTTC
-	-	TRBV9	TRBJ2-7	CASSVAPSYEQYF	TGTGCCAGCAGCGTAGCCCCCTCCTACGAGCAGTACTTC
few	TRBD1	TRBV5-1	TRBJ1-2	CASSLPGQGFYGYTF	TGCGCCAGCAGCTTGCCTGGACAGGGATTCTATGGCTACACCTTC
few	TRBD2	TRBV5-1	TRBJ2-1	CASSGPDLAGVGNEQFF	TGCGCCAGCAGCGGGCCCGATCTAGCGGGAGTAGGGAATGAGCAGTTCTTC
-	-	TRBV6-5	TRBJ1-2	CASSYAQNNYGYTF	TGTGCCAGCAGTTACGCGCAGAATAACTATGGCTACACCTTC
few	TRBD2	TRBV20-1	TRBJ2-1	CSARDRRGSYNEQFF	TGCAGTGCTAGAGATAGGCGGGGGTCGTACAATGAGCAGTTCTTC
few	-	TRBV27	TRBJ1-1	CASSFVDSNTEAFF	TGTGCCAGCAGTTTCGTGGACAGTAACACTGAAGCTTTCTTT
-	-	TRBV3-1	TRBJ1-2	CASSHFREKGNYGYTF	TGTGCCAGCAGCCATTTCCGGGAGAAGGGAAACTATGGCTACACCTTC
-	TRBD2	TRBV7-8	TRBJ2-5	CASSSRTSGYQETQYF	TGTGCCAGCAGCTCTCGGACTAGTGGGTACCAAGAGACCCAGTACTTC
many	-	TRBV6-5	TRBJ2-3	CASSGSGRSTDTQYF	TGTGCCAGCAGTGGTAGCGGCCGTAGCACAGATACGCAGTATTTT
-	TRBD2	TRBV5-1	TRBJ2-3	CASSLALAGDTDTQYF	TGCGCCAGCAGCTTGGCACTAGCGGGGGACACAGATACGCAGTATTTT
-	TRBD1	TRBV7-6	TRBJ1-5	CASSLYPGGERSNQPQHF	TGTGCCAGCAGCTTATACCCAGGGGGCGAGCGCAGCAATCAGCCCCAGCATTTT
-	TRBD2	TRBV4-2	TRBJ2-3	CASSQTSGLTDTQYF	TGTGCCAGCAGCCAAACTAGCGGCCTCACAGATACGCAGTATTTT
-	-	TRBV3-1	TRBJ2-1	CASSRRGRVRGDEQFF	TGTGCCAGCAGCCGCCGGGGGAGAGTCAGGGGGGATGAGCAGTTCTTC
-	-	TRBV19	TRBJ1-5	CASNPGVRSNQPQHF	TGTGCCAGTAACCCTGGGGTGAGAAGCAATCAGCCCCAGCATTTT
-	-	TRBV6-5	TRBJ2-7	CASSYKDTPAYEQYF	TGTGCCAGCAGTTACAAAGACACTCCGGCCTACGAGCAGTACTTC
-	-	TRBV3-1	TRBJ2-1	CASSQAGVEQFF	TGTGCCAGCAGCCAAGCAGGGGTTGAGCAGTTCTTC
-	-	TRBV5-5	TRBJ2-1	CASSSQLTTYNEQFF	TGTGCCAGCAGCTCACAGCTCACCACCTACAATGAGCAGTTCTTC
-	TRBD2	TRBV7-2	TRBJ2-5	CASSLDGGAFETQYF	TGTGCCAGCAGCTTAGACGGGGGGGCCTTTGAGACCCAGTACTTC
-	-	TRBV6-5	TRBJ1-4	CASSSTGKSEKLFF	TGTGCCAGCAGTTCCACAGGGAAGAGTGAAAAACTGTTTTTT
few	-	TRBV5-1	TRBJ2-1	CASSLGGIGHNEQFF	TGCGCCAGCAGCTTGGGAGGGATCGGCCACAATGAGCAGTTCTTC
-	TRBD1	TRBV5-1	TRBJ2-2	CASSLRQGKTGELFF	TGCGCCAGCAGCTTGAGACAGGGGAAAACCGGGGAGCTGTTTTTT
few	-	TRBV7-8	TRBJ1-5	CASSLGPVNQPQHF	TGTGCCAGCAGCTTAGGGCCAGTGAATCAGCCCCAGCATTTT
-	-	TRBV6-5	TRBJ2-1	CASMPAASNEQFF	TGTGCCAGCATGCCCGCAGCCTCGAATGAGCAGTTCTTC
-	-	TRBV5-4	TRBJ1-1	CASSADSKNTEAFF	TGTGCCAGCAGCGCAGACAGTAAGAACACTGAAGCTTTCTTT
few	-	TRBV5-1	TRBJ2-3	CASSGTNSGTAGTDTQYF	TGCGCCAGCAGCGGCACAAACTCCGGGACAGCGGGAACAGATACGCAGTATTTT
many	-	TRBV15	TRBJ2-2	CATSRVKGTRETGELFF	TGTGCCACCAGCAGAGTAAAAGGGACACGGGAGACCGGGGAGCTGTTTTTT
few	TRBD1	TRBV12-3/TRBV12-4	TRBJ2-3	CASSLGGQYAPDTQYF	TGTGCCAGCAGTTTAGGGGGACAGTACGCCCCAGATACGCAGTATTTT
few	-	TRBV4-2	TRBJ2-3	CASSQVPLSTDTQYF	TGTGCCAGCAGCCAAGTTCCTCTTAGCACAGATACGCAGTATTTT
few	-	TRBV20-1	TRBJ2-1	CSAGTIGVSYNEQFF	TGCAGTGCTGGGACAATAGGGGTTTCCTACAATGAGCAGTTCTTC
-	-	TRBV6-5	TRBJ2-7	CASSYSGPGGRHEQYF	TGTGCCAGCAGTTACTCGGGGCCCGGGGGGCGCCACGAGCAGTACTTC
-	-	TRBV30	TRBJ2-7	CAWSTAVGEQYF	TGTGCCTGGAGTACGGCAGTAGGCGAGCAGTACTTC
few	TRBD2	TRBV24-1	TRBJ2-3	CATSLAGGSDTQYF	TGTGCCACCAGTCTAGCGGGCGGGTCAGATACGCAGTATTTT
-	TRBD1	TRBV7-8	TRBJ2-1	CASSLGRTGEQFF	TGTGCCAGCAGCTTAGGAAGGACAGGGGAGCAGTTCTTC
-	-	TRBV5-1	TRBJ2-5	CAPPEGEGEETQYF	TGCGCCCCGCCGGAGGGGGAAGGGGAAGAGACCCAGTACTTC
many	-	TRBV27	TRBJ1-4	CASRPTGDMGKLFF	TGTGCCAGCAGACCGACCGGGGATATGGGAAAACTGTTTTTT
-	TRBD2	TRBV12-3/TRBV12-4	TRBJ2-5	CASSPSGSGETQYF	TGTGCCAGCAGCCCGAGCGGGAGTGGAGAGACCCAGTACTTC
-	-	TRBV5-1	TRBJ2-7	CASSLVGRAVEVGHF	TGCGCCAGCAGCTTGGTCGGCAGGGCAGTGGAGGTCGGGCACTTC
many	-	TRBV7-8	TRBJ2-3	CASSLTGDTQYF	TGTGCCAGCAGCTTAACAGGGGATACGCAGTATTTT
-	-	TRBV9	TRBJ1-5	CASSVGKGPQHF	TGTGCCAGCAGCGTAGGGAAGGGCCCCCAGCATTTT
few	-	TRBV12-3/TRBV12-4	TRBJ1-1	CASSFGAFNTEAFF	TGTGCCAGCAGTTTCGGGGCATTTAACACTGAAGCTTTCTTT
few	-	TRBV6-5	TRBJ2-7	CASSYSSGQPYEQYF	TGTGCCAGCAGTTACTCGAGTGGACAGCCTTACGAGCAGTACTTC
few	-	TRBV14	TRBJ1-1	CASSELRGVTEAFF	TGTGCCAGCAGCGAGTTACGAGGTGTCACTGAAGCTTTCTTT
-	TRBD2	TRBV19	TRBJ2-7	CASSISGRLTSYEQYF	TGTGCCAGTAGTATCAGCGGGAGACTAACCTCCTACGAGCAGTACTTC
-	-	TRBV12-3/TRBV12-4	TRBJ2-7	CASRPSMSYEQYF	TGTGCCAGCAGACCGAGTATGAGCTACGAGCAGTACTTC
-	-	TRBV9	TRBJ2-3	CASSAGGTTDTQYF	TGTGCCAGCAGCGCCGGAGGAACCACAGATACGCAGTATTTT
once	TRBD1	TRBV7-2	TRBJ1-2	CASSQRDRVSDGYTF	TGTGCCAGCAGCCAACGGGACAGGGTTTCGGATGGCTACACCTTC
few	TRBD2	TRBV5-1	TRBJ2-3	CASSSIQFTSGTDTQYF	TGCGCCAGCAGCTCAATCCAGTTCACTAGCGGCACAGATACGCAGTATTTT
few	-	TRBV10-3	TRBJ2-2	CATGGDQNTGELFF	TGTGCCACGGGTGGGGACCAGAACACCGGGGAGCTGTTTTTT